This TCR beta chain was observed in a study of early T cells in non-severe SARS-CoV-2 infection. Study information: RNA in bulk from unsorted whole blood was sequenced, and chains were unpaired.

Unique molecular identifiers were affixed to single, distinct cDNA molecules. One entry per CDR3 protein results from TCRdb running MiXCR on the 5' RACE reads. The table includes 90,000 to 130,000 distinct CDR3 sequences, about 12% detected once. General study findings and limits: Comparison of clonotypes with VDJdb favored anti-spike CD8 responses while missing private and CD4 specificities.

Concerning this clonotype: Antigen: not known.

This TCR derives from an adult who was a healthcare worker with PCR-confirmed SARS-CoV-2 infection or an uninfected control (not recorded which). This sample comprised whole blood, obtained at baseline.

The CDR3 sequence: CASSSVGAGDTEAFF. Written as DNA, the CDR3 is TGTGCCAGCAGCTCCGTAGGGGCTGGTGACACTGAAGCTTTCTTT. This rearrangement joins TRBV7-2 to TRBJ1-1; a possible D gene is TRBD1 (5 bases). The V and J ends lost 4 bases and 3 bases respectively, with 15 bases between them. The V gene's germline CDR1 is SGHTA and CDR2 FQGNSA. The CDR3 totals 15 residues. Based on the CDR3 plus reference TRBV7-2 and TRBJ1-1, the full variable domain is GAGVSQSPSNKVTEKGKDVELRCDPISGHTALYWYRQSLGQGLEFLIYFQGNSAPDKSGLPSDRFSAERTGGSVSTLTIQRTQQEDSAVYLCASSSVGAGDTEAFFGQGTRLTVV.